One and the same sample provided the 30 T cell receptor beta chains below, sequenced in a study of cytomegalovirus exposure and HLA in healthy donors. The PCR made use of 60 Vbeta and 13 Jbeta primers. Assay used: immunoSEQ multiplex PCR; TCRdb lists only in-frame clones, some missing. The repertoire includes some 52,000 clones, 55% to 85% of them detected once, and about 9.1% sits in the top ten. The sequencing sample was made of PBMCs. All receptors derive from a woman between 45 and 60 years old in good health and CMV-seronegative.

V is TRBV4-1 and J is TRBJ2-1, with D possibly TRBD1 on 5 matching bases. The CDR3 is 15 amino acids. The V and J ends lost 0 bases and 3 bases respectively, with 9 bases between them. From germline, CDR1 is MGHRA and CDR2 YSYEKL. The CDR3 bases are TGCGCCAGCAGCCAAGAGCGGACATACTACAATGAGCAGTTCTTC. This encodes CASSQERTYYNEQFF.

V gene TRBV9 combines with J gene TRBJ2-5, with TRBD2 identical over 10 bases. Germline-derived CDR1 and CDR2 are SGDLS and YYNGEE. CDR3 length equals 16 residues. Trimming cost V 4 bases and J 2 bases; bases outside gene matches: 8. DNA for the CDR3: TGTGCCAGCAGCATAAATGAAGCGGGAGGGCAAGAGACCCAGTACTTC. The encoded protein is CASSINEAGGQETQYF.

This chain uses TRBV5-6 with TRBJ1-3; D is unresolved. The CDR3 runs 12 residues. Germline V gene sequence: CDR1 SGHDT, CDR2 YYEEEE. Between the trimmed V and J ends, which lost 2 bases and 3 bases, there was a span of 3 bases. CDR3 sequence: CASSFGGNTIYF. CDR3 nucleotides: TGTGCCAGCAGCTTCGGTGGAAACACCATATATTTT.

The chain links TRBV5-4 to TRBJ2-5, with 13 bases matching TRBD2. CDR3 size: 18 residues. Germline lookup yields CDR1 SGHNT and CDR2 YYREEE (reference sequence). J lost 0 bases, V lost 3 bases, and 8 bases had no gene match. CDR3 coding DNA: TGTGCCAGCAGCTCCGGACTAGCGGGGGACTCGTACCAAGAGACCCAGTACTTC. Protein product: CASSSGLAGDSYQETQYF.

About this clone: The junction shows a germline mismatch at one end, possibly a read error. The chain has TRBV5-1 and TRBJ1-3; D call uncertain. In germline, CDR1 is SGHRS, CDR2 YFSETQ. This CDR3 region has 14 residues. CDR3 DNA sequence: TGCGCCACCAGCAGAGATATTCCCGGGGACACCATATATTTT. Its protein product is CATSRDIPGDTIYF.

The sample holds one count of this clone. The J gene is TRBJ1-1, the V gene TRBV12-1. TRBV12-1 is annotated as a pseudogene. This CDR3 is built from 13 residues. In DNA form, the CDR3 reads TGTGCCAGCAGCTTTCCTTTGAACACTGAAGCTTTCTTT. Protein: CASSFPLNTEAFF.

This chain joins TRBV19 and TRBJ2-7, with 8 bases that match TRBD2. V was pared by 6 bases and J by 3 bases, with 13 bases of the junction left unmatched. The CDR3 is 16 amino acids. The germline V gene encodes CDR1 LNHDA and CDR2 SQIVND (reference sequence). As DNA, the CDR3 is TGTGCCAGTAGGCCGCCGGGAAGCACTAGCGGCTACGAGCAGTACTTC. Translated: CASRPPGSTSGYEQYF.

The V and J genes are TRBV5-1 and TRBJ1-1; D gene ambiguous. CDR3 length: 15 residues. Germline CDR1 is SGHRS and CDR2 is YFSETQ. With 0 bases removed from V and 4 bases from J, the gap between germline ends came to 13 bases. CDR3 nucleotide sequence: TGCGCCAGCAGCTTGGTGGGTGGACTGAGCACTGAAGCTTTCTTT. Translating it yields CASSLVGGLSTEAFF.

The chain carries TRBV28 and TRBJ2-7, with 10 bases matching TRBD2. Germline CDR1 and CDR2: MDHEN and SYDVKM. The V gene end was trimmed by 6 bases and the J gene end by 2 bases; junction bases not matched to a gene: 10. This CDR3 region has 16 residues. This CDR3 is CASSYAGTSAAYEQYF. CDR3 in DNA: TGTGCCAGCAGCTACGCCGGGACTAGCGCAGCCTACGAGCAGTACTTC.

In this sample, this clone turned up a few times. The chain is built from TRBV7-9 and TRBJ2-7, with TRBD2 matching over 11 bases. The CDR3 is 14 residues long. V gave up 4 bases and J gave up 6 bases; unmatched junction bases: 5. The germline gives CDR1 SEHNR, CDR2 FQNEAQ (reference sequence). The CDR3, as DNA: TGTGCCAGCAGCTCGACTAGCGGGAATGTCGAGCAGTACTTC. Its translation: CASSSTSGNVEQYF. The whole variable domain, remainder taken from reference TRBV7-9 and TRBJ2-7, is DTGVSQNPRHKITKRGQNVTFRCDPISEHNRLYWYRQTLGQGPEFLTYFQNEAQLEKSRLLSDRFSAERPKGSFSTLEIQRTEQGDSAMYLCASSSTSGNVEQYFGPGTRLTVT.

This clone was picked up one time. The rearrangement joins TRBV9 to TRBJ1-2; tentative D call: TRBD1 (5 bases). This CDR3 has 11 amino acids. V was cut by 5 bases and J by 8 bases, with 10 bases left in between. The germline V gene encodes CDR1 SGDLS and CDR2 YYNGEE. The CDR3 spells CASRGARGYTF. The CDR3, as DNA: TGTGCCAGCAGAGGGGCGCGAGGCTACACCTTC.

This clone showed up just a few times. The gene calls are TRBV30 and TRBJ1-4; D might be TRBD1 (5 bases). The CDR3 covers 15 residues. Per germline, CDR1 GTSNPN and CDR2 SVGIG (reference sequence). V shed 0 bases and J shed 5 bases, with 13 bases lying between them. In DNA, the CDR3 is TGTGCCTGGAGTGTGAGCGGCGGGGGGAATGAAAAACTGTTTTTT. Encoded protein: CAWSVSGGGNEKLFF.

The chain links TRBV5-1 to TRBJ2-7; 7 bases fit TRBD2. The CDR3 has 15 amino acids. The germline V gene has CDR1 SGHRS and CDR2 YFSETQ. With V trimmed by 5 bases and J by 3 bases, 11 bases remained unmatched. The CDR3 protein is CASSSFSGGNYEQYF. As DNA, the CDR3 is TGCGCCAGCAGTTCGTTTTCGGGAGGAAACTACGAGCAGTACTTC.

The chain is built from TRBV5-1 and TRBJ1-3; 7 nucleotides match TRBD1. CDR1 is SGHRS and CDR2 is YFSETQ in the germline V gene. V lost 3 bases and J lost 4; bases outside the gene matches: 4. This CDR3 region has 14 residues. CDR3 bases: TGCGCCAGCAGCTGGGGGACAGCCGGAAACACCATATATTTT. It specifies CASSWGTAGNTIYF.

This clone was counted only a few times. The rearrangement joins TRBV7-2 to TRBJ1-1, with TRBD1 matching over 7 bases. The CDR3 sequence is 15 residues long. Unmatched junction bases numbered 9, after V lost 1 base and J lost 7 bases. Germline CDR1 is SGHTA and CDR2 is FQGNSA. CDR3 nucleotide sequence: TGTGCCAGCAGCTTAGGGGAAGGGGGCAGGGTTGAAGCTTTCTTT. Protein product: CASSLGEGGRVEAFF.

This rearrangement joins TRBV7-2 to TRBJ2-5; 7 bases are shared with TRBD1. The CDR3 extends over 14 amino acids. The junction had 5 bases not matched to a gene; V was cut back by 5 bases and J by 2 bases. Germline V lookup: CDR1 SGHTA, CDR2 FQGNSA. The CDR3 DNA follows: TGTGCCAGCAGCCCCCGCAGGGGGCAAGAGACCCAGTACTTC. Its translation is CASSPRRGQETQYF.

This clone has more than one count but fewer than ten. The chain carries TRBV2 and TRBJ1-1; D uncertain. Germline V gives CDR1 SNHLY, CDR2 FYNNEI. This CDR3 region has 12 residues. The ends were cut back, 7 bases at V and 6 bases at J, with 12 bases in the middle. CDR3 in DNA: TGTGCCAGCAATAGAGTTGGTTCTGAAGCTTTCTTT. This translates into CASNRVGSEAFF.

This clone was seen more than once but under ten times. V is TRBV6-1 and J is TRBJ1-4, with D unresolved. V dropped 11 bases and J dropped 5 bases, with 12 bases sitting between them. CDR1 MNHNS and CDR2 SASEGT come from the germline V gene. CDR3 length: 12 amino acids. Here the CDR3 reads CAGGRANEKLFF. The DNA of the CDR3 is TGTGCCGGCGGGCGCGCAAATGAAAAACTGTTTTTT.

The chain is built from TRBV6-1 and TRBJ1-6; D might be TRBD1 (6 bases). Germline lookup yields CDR1 MNHNS and CDR2 SASEGT. V was shortened by 4 bases and J by 0 bases, with 13 bases between the two germline ends. CDR3 size: 17 residues. In DNA, the CDR3 is TGTGCCAGCAGTGCCCCGGAACAGGGCTCCTATAATTCACCCCTCCACTTT. Protein product: CASSAPEQGSYNSPLHF.

The chain employs TRBV2 and TRBJ2-3, with 10 nucleotides matching TRBD2. The V segment lost 7 bases and the J segment 4 bases; nucleotides outside the gene matches: 5. The V gene's germline CDR1 is SNHLY and CDR2 FYNNEI. The CDR3 spans 14 residues. Here the CDR3 DNA reads TGTGCCAGCACTGGGACTAGCGTCTCAGATACGCAGTATTTT. It is translated as CASTGTSVSDTQYF.

This clone showed up just a few times. The chain has TRBV28 and TRBJ1-2; D unresolved. Germline assignment: CDR1 MDHEN and CDR2 SYDVKM. CDR3 length: 12 amino acids. V was cut by 3 bases and J by 2 bases, with 4 bases left in between. In nucleotides, the CDR3 is TGTGCCAGCAGTTTCCTAAACTATGGCTACACCTTC. This gives the protein CASSFLNYGYTF.

The rearrangement uses TRBV5-1 and TRBJ2-1; tentative D call: TRBD1 (5 bases). Trimming stripped 4 bases from V and 8 bases from J, with 13 bases between. The CDR3 is made up of 13 amino acids. Germline V gene data show CDR1 as SGHRS and CDR2 as YFSETQ. The DNA for the CDR3 is TGCGCCAGCAGCACCATCCTAGGGGATGAGCAGTTCTTC. This sequence encodes CASSTILGDEQFF.

This chain uses TRBV6-5 with TRBJ2-7; 9 positions agree with TRBD2. This CDR3 is 14 amino acids long. Germline-derived CDR1 and CDR2 are MNHEY and SVGAGI. The trim removed 0 bases at V and 3 bases at J, leaving 0 bases unmatched. CDR3 nucleotides: TGTGCCAGCAGTTACTCGCGGGGGGGCTACGAGCAGTACTTC. It specifies CASSYSRGGYEQYF.

The chain carries TRBV19 and TRBJ1-1, with TRBD1 matching 7 bases. Trimming cost V 5 bases and J 0 bases; bases outside gene matches: 6. The CDR3 spans 15 residues. Germline assignment: CDR1 LNHDA and CDR2 SQIVND (reference sequence). CDR3 in amino acids: CASSLTGSMNTEAFF. The DNA for the CDR3 is TGTGCCAGTAGTCTGACAGGGTCGATGAACACTGAAGCTTTCTTT.

The V and J genes are TRBV7-6 and TRBJ2-7; TRBD2 aligns across 10 bases. This CDR3 has 13 residues. V lost 5 bases and J lost 5; bases outside the gene matches: 3. Looked up from germline, CDR1 is SGHVS and CDR2 is FNYEAQ. The CDR3 DNA reads TGTGCCAGCAGCCTCAGCGGGAGGGACGAGCAGTACTTC. Its translation is CASSLSGRDEQYF.

The genes are TRBV19 and TRBJ2-1, with 8 bases aligning to TRBD1. Germline V gene sequence: CDR1 LNHDA, CDR2 SQIVND (reference sequence). CDR3 length: 16 residues. J gave up 2 bases and V 5 bases, and 8 bases lay outside the gene matches. The CDR3: CASSQGTGAPYNEQFF. CDR3 nucleotides: TGTGCCAGTAGTCAAGGGACAGGAGCTCCCTACAATGAGCAGTTCTTC.

This chain connects TRBV28 to TRBJ1-5, with 7 bases that match TRBD1. After removal of 2 bases from V and 11 bases from J, the junction contained 6 bases not matched to a gene. This CDR3 contains 13 residues. Germline assignment: CDR1 MDHEN and CDR2 SYDVKM. CDR3 region: CASSLEGARSQHF. The CDR3 DNA is TGTGCCAGCAGTTTAGAGGGGGCGAGGTCCCAGCATTTT.

V usage is TRBV28 and J usage is TRBJ1-5; D uncertain. Germline CDR1 and CDR2: MDHEN and SYDVKM. Trimming stripped 5 bases from V and 5 bases from J, with 19 bases between. The CDR3 length is 16 residues. The CDR3 DNA follows: TGTGCCAGCAGTCACCGAGTGAGGCTCACTCATCAGCCCCAGCATTTT. It is translated as CASSHRVRLTHQPQHF.

This chain connects TRBV6-5 to TRBJ2-2; TRBD2 matches 9 bases. The CDR3 totals 15 residues. Trimming cost V 6 bases and J 5 bases; bases outside gene matches: 7. Looked up from germline, CDR1 is MNHEY and CDR2 is SVGAGI. The CDR3 loop is CASRNLAGWTGELFF. The CDR3 DNA reads TGTGCCAGCAGAAACCTAGCGGGATGGACCGGGGAGCTGTTTTTT.

The gene calls are TRBV29-1 and TRBJ1-1, with 10 bases matching TRBD1. V trimming: 8 bases; J trimming: 11 bases; junction bases outside the gene matches: 8. The V gene's germline CDR1 is SQVTM and CDR2 ANQGSEA. The CDR3 is made up of 11 amino acids. CDR3 sequence (DNA): TGCAGCACGGGCGGGGACAGGGGCGCTTTCTTT. As protein: CSTGGDRGAFF.